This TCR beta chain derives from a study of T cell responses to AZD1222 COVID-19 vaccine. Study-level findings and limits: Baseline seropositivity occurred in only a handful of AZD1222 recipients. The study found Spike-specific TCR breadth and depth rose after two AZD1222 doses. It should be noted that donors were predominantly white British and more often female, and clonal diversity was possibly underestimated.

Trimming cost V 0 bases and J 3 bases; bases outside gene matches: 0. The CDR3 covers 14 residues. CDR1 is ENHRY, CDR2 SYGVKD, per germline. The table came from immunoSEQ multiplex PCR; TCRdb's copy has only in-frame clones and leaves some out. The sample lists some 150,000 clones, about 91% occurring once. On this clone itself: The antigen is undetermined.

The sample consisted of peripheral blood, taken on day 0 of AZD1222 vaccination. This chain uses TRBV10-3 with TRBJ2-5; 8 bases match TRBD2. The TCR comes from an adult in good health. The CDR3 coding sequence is TGTGCCATCAGTGAGTCGCGGGGGGAAGAGACCCAGTACTTC. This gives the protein CAISESRGEETQYF.